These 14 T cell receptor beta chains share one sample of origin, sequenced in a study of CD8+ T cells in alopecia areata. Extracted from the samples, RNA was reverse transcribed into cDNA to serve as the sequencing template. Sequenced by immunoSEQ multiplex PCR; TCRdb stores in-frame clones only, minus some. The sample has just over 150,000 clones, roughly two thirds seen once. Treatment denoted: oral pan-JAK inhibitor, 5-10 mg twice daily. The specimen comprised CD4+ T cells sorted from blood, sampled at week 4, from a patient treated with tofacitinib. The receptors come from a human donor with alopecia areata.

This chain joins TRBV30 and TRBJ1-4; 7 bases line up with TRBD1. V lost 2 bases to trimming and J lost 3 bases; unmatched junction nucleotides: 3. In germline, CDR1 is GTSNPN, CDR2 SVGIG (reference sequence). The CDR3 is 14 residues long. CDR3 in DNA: TGTGCCTGGAGTTCCGGACAGGCTAATGAAAAACTGTTTTTT. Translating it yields CAWSSGQANEKLFF.

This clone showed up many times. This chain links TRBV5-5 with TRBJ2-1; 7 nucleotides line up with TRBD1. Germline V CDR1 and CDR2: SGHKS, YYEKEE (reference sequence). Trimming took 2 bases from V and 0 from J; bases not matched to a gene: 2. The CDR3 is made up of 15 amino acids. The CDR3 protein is CASSLRDSSYNEQFF. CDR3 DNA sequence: TGTGCCAGCAGCTTACGGGACAGCTCCTACAATGAGCAGTTCTTC.

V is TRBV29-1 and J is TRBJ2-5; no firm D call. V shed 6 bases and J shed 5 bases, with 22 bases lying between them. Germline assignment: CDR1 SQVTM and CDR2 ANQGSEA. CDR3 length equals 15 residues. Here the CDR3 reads CSVTPGQSAPETQYF. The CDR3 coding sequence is TGCAGCGTGACGCCCGGGCAGTCGGCCCCGGAGACCCAGTACTTC.

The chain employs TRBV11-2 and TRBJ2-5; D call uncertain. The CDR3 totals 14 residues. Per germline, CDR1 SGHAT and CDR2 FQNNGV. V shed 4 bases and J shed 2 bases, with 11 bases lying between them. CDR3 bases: TGTGCCAGCAGCTGGACCACTACGCAAGAGACCCAGTACTTC. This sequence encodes CASSWTTTQETQYF.

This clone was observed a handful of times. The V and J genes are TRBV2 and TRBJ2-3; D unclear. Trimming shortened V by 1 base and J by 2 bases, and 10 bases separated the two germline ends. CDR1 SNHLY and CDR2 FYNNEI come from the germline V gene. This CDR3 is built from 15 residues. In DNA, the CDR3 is TGTGCCAGCAGTGAAGTAGGAGTTATCACAGATACGCAGTATTTT. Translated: CASSEVGVITDTQYF.

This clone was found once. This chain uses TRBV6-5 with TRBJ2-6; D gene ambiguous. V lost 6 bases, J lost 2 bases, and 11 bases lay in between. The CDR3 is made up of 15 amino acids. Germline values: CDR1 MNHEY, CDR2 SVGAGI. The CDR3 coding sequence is TGTGCCAGCAGAAGTGAGCGCCCTGGGGCCAACGTCCTGACTTTC. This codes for CASRSERPGANVLTF.

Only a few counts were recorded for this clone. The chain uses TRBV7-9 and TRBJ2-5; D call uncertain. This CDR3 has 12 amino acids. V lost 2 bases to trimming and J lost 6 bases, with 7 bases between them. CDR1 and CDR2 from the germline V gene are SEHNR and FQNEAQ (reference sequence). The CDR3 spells CASSLNRQTQYF. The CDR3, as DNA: TGTGCCAGCAGCTTAAATCGGCAGACCCAGTACTTC.

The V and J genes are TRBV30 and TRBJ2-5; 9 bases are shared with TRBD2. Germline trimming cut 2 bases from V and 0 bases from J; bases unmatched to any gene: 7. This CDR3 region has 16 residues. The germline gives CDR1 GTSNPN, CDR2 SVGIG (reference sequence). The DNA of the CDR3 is TGTGCCTGGAGTTTCGGACTAGCGTTGTACCAAGAGACCCAGTACTTC. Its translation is CAWSFGLALYQETQYF.

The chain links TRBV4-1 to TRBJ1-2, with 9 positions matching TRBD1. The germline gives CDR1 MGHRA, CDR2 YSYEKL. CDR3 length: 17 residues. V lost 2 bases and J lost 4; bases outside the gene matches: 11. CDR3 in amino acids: CASSQIFGAGQGYGYTF. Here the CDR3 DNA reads TGCGCCAGCAGCCAAATCTTTGGAGCGGGACAGGGCTATGGCTACACCTTC.

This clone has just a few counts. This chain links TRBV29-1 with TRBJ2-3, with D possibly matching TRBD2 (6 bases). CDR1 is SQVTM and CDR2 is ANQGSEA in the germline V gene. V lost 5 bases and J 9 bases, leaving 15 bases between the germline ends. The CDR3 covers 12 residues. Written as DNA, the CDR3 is TGCAGCGTTAAGGACGGGAGAGAAACGCAGTATTTT. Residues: CSVKDGRETQYF.

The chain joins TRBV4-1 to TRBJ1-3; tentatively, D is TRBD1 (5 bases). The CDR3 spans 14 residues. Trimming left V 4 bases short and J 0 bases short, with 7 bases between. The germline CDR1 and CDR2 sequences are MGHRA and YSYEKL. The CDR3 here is CASSRGISGNTIYF. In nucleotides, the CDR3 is TGCGCCAGCAGCCGGGGGATCTCTGGAAACACCATATATTTT.

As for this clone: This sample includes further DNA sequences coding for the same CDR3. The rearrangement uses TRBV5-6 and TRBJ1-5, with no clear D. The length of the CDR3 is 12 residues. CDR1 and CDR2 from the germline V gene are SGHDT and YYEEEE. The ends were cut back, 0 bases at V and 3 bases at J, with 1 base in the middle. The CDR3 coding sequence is TGTGCCAGCAGCTTGGTCAATCAGCCCCAGCATTTT. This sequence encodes CASSLVNQPQHF.

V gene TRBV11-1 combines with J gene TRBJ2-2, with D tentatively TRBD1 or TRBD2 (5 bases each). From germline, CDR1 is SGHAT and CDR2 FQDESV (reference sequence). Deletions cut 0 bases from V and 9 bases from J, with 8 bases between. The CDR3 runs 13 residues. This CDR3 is CASSLAGTRELFF. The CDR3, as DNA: TGTGCCAGCAGCTTAGCAGGGACCCGGGAGCTGTTTTTT.

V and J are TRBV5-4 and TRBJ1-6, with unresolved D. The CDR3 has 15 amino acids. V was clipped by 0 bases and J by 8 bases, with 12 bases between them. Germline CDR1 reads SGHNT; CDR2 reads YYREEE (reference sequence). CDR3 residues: CASSLGEGRDSPLHF. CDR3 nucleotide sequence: TGTGCCAGCAGCTTGGGTGAGGGAAGGGATTCACCCCTCCACTTT.